This T cell receptor beta chain was sequenced for a study of blood T cell repertoires in COVID-19. The CDR3 is 15 residues long. With V trimmed by 0 bases and J by 4 bases, 2 bases remained unmatched. Germline CDR1 KGHSH, CDR2 LQKENI. Assay: immunoSEQ multiplex PCR; the TCRdb copy retains only in-frame clones and omits some. The sample carries tens of thousands of clones, 70% to 90% recorded once. The J gene is TRBJ2-7, the V gene TRBV18, with TRBD2 matching over 11 bases. Sequencing was carried out using peripheral blood. This clonotype was sampled from a man aged 35 to 55 with active COVID-19. This chain's CDR3 is CASSPPASGRYEQYF. CDR3 bases: TGTGCCAGCTCACCACCGGCTAGCGGGAGGTACGAGCAGTACTTC.